These T cell receptor beta chains were read from a single sample in a study of shared clonotypes between healthy human individuals. TCRdb's copy holds only in-frame clones and misses some; the assay was immunoSEQ multiplex PCR. The table lists approximately 2.5 million clones, 80% to 95% of them singletons. The sequenced material came from naive CD4+ T cells from PBMCs. Every receptor here comes from a man aged 18-30 years in good health. Some clones in this sample may be carry-over from other donors' samples. Both conserved end residues are part of each CDR3. The D gene is left open where the match is weak. The size field is filled for only some rows; it gives once, few, many or a size class.

V gene	J gene	D gene	clone size	CDR3 DNA	CDR3 protein
TRBV27	TRBJ1-5	-	-	TGTGCCAGCAGTTCATTGGGCAGAAATCAGCCCCAGCATTTT	CASSSLGRNQPQHF
TRBV7-2	TRBJ2-1	-	-	TGTGCCAGCAGCTCCCGGGGTAGCGACTACAATGAGCAGTTCTTC	CASSSRGSDYNEQFF
TRBV28	TRBJ1-2	-	-	TGTGCCAGCAGTTTCGGGGGGCGAAACTATGGCTACACCTTC	CASSFGGRNYGYTF
TRBV19	TRBJ1-2	-	-	TGTGCCAGTAGTATAGGACAGGTCGGCGGCTACACCTTC	CASSIGQVGGYTF
TRBV6-1	TRBJ2-5	-	-	TGTGCCAGCAGTGAAGGGGGGGTTCGGGAGACCCAGTACTTC	CASSEGGVRETQYF
TRBV15	TRBJ2-5	TRBD2	-	TGTGCCACCAGCAGAGCACGGAGCGGGAGGCAAGAGACCCAGTACTTC	CATSRARSGRQETQYF
TRBV19	TRBJ2-7	-	-	TGTGCCAGTAGTATCCAGGGGGGAGCTTGGGACGAGCAGTACTTC	CASSIQGGAWDEQYF
TRBV5-1	TRBJ2-5	TRBD2	once	TGCGCAAGCAGCTTGGTGCTAGCGGGCTTACAAGAGACCCAGTACTTC	CASSLVLAGLQETQYF
TRBV5-1	TRBJ2-2	-	-	TGCGCCAGCAGCGGGGGGACAGAATCCACCGGGGAGCTGTTTTTT	CASSGGTESTGELFF
TRBV28	TRBJ1-1	TRBD1	-	TGTGCCAGCACTCCATGGGGGGGACAGGGGTCGAACACTGAAGCTTTCTTT	CASTPWGGQGSNTEAFF
TRBV29-1	TRBJ2-7	-	-	TGCAGCGTTGAAGAGAGGGACAAGAGCTCCTACGAGCAGTACTTC	CSVEERDKSSYEQYF
TRBV7-9	TRBJ1-2	-	-	TGTGCCAGCAGCTTAGTATACGGTAACTATGGCTACACCTTC	CASSLVYGNYGYTF
TRBV9	TRBJ2-1	TRBD1	-	TGTGCCAGCAGCGTAGCTCAAGGCAGGGGGCTCTACAATGAGCAGTTCTTC	CASSVAQGRGLYNEQFF
TRBV10-1	TRBJ2-3	TRBD2	-	TGCGCCAGCAGTGACTATCTCCTAGCGGCTAGCACAGATACGCAGTATTTT	CASSDYLLAASTDTQYF
TRBV7-9	TRBJ2-6	-	-	TGTGCCAGCAGCTCCGGCCCGGGAGCGGGGGCCAACGTCCTGACTTTC	CASSSGPGAGANVLTF
TRBV2	TRBJ1-2	TRBD1	-	TGTGCCAGCAGTGGAGACAGGGAACCCACTAACTATGGCTACACCTTC	CASSGDREPTNYGYTF
TRBV2	TRBJ2-5	TRBD1	-	TGTGCCAGCAGATCCGGGACAGGGGGCGCGACGGGAGGGCCAGAGACCCAGTACTTC	CASRSGTGGATGGPETQYF
TRBV27	TRBJ1-5	TRBD1	-	TGTGCCAGCAGTTTTAGTCCGGGTGACAGGGGAAAGACCAATCAGCCCCAGCATTTT	CASSFSPGDRGKTNQPQHF
TRBV28	TRBJ1-5	TRBD1	-	TGTGCCAGCAGTTCCCGACAGGGGAGTCAGCCCCAGCATTTT	CASSSRQGSQPQHF
TRBV19	TRBJ2-5	-	-	TGTGCCAGTAGTATTCAGGGACGATGGTGGGAGACCCAGTACTTC	CASSIQGRWWETQYF
TRBV28	TRBJ2-1	-	-	TGTGCCAGCAGCCGTTACAATGAGCAGTTCTTC	CASSRYNEQFF
TRBV7-3	TRBJ2-2	-	-	TGTGCCAGCAGCCCCCAACCCGACTATTACGGAACCGGGGAGCTGTTTTTT	CASSPQPDYYGTGELFF
TRBV4-1	TRBJ1-4	-	-	TGCGCCAGCAGTGTTCCAGGAATTAATGAAAAACTGTTTTTT	CASSVPGINEKLFF
TRBV7-2	TRBJ1-3	-	-	TGTGCCAGCAGCTTAGTCCGGGCCAGCTCTGGAAACACCATATATTTT	CASSLVRASSGNTIYF
TRBV7-3	TRBJ1-3	-	-	TGTGCCAGCAGCTTAGCAGGGCCAGGAAACACCATATATTTT	CASSLAGPGNTIYF